The present TCR beta chain was sequenced within a study of regulatory T cells in long-lasting Graves disease. Time point of the sample: newly diagnosed GD, antithyroid drugs for less than 3 months. The authors made the TCR library using RNA they extracted from PBMCs. In germline, CDR1 is LNHNV, CDR2 YYDKDF (reference sequence). The V segment lost 0 bases and the J segment 4 bases; nucleotides outside the gene matches: 11. The CDR3 has 18 residues. iRepertoire HTBI primers and Arm-PCR of CDR3 regions built TCR beta libraries. TCRdb redid the calling of the multiplex PCR reads with MiXCR, one entry per CDR3 protein. The table lists hundreds of thousands of distinct CDR3 sequences, roughly a sixth of them singletons.

The chain links TRBV15 to TRBJ2-7, with TRBD2 matching over 11 bases. The TCR sequence derives from a female donor with Graves disease. The sequencing here drew on peripheral blood mononuclear cells (PBMCs), taken at new diagnosis, from a patient treated with antithyroid drugs. The CDR3: CATSRDELAGADLYEQYF. The CDR3 nucleotides are TGTGCCACCAGCAGAGATGAACTAGCGGGAGCTGATCTATACGAGCAGTACTTC.